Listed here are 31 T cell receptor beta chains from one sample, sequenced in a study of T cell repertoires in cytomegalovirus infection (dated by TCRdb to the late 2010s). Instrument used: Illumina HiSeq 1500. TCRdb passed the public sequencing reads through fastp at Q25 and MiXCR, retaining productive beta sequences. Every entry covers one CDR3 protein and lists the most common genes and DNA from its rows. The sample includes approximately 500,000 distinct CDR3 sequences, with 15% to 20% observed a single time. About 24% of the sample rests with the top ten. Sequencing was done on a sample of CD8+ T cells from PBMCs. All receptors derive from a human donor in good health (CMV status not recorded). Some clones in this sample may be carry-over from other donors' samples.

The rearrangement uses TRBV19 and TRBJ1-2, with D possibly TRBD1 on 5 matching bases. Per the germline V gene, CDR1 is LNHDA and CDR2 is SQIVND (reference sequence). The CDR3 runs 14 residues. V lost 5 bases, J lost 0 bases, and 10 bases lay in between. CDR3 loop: CASSVGTTNYGYTF. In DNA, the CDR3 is TGTGCCAGTAGTGTCGGGACGACTAACTATGGCTACACCTTC.

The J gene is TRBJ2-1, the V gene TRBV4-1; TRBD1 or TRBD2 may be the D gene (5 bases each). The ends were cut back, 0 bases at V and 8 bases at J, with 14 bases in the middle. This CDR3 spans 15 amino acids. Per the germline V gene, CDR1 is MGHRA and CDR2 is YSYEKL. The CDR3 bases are TGCGCCAGCAGCCAAGACCGGGACCTCTTGGATGAGCAGTTCTTC. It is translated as CASSQDRDLLDEQFF.

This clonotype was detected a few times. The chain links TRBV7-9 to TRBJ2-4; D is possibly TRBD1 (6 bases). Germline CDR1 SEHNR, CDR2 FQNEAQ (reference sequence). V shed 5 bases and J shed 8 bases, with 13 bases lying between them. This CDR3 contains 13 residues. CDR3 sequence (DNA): TGTGCCAGCAGCCAGACAGGTGGTCACATTCAGTACTTC. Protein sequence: CASSQTGGHIQYF.

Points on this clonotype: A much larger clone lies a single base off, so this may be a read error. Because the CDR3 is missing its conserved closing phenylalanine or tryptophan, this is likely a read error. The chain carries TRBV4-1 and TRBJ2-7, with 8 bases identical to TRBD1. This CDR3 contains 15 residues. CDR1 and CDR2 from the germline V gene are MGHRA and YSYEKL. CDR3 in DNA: TGTGCCAGCAGCCAAGCTCTAGGACAGGGCGACGAGCAGTACTTA. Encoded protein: CASSQALGQGDEQYL.

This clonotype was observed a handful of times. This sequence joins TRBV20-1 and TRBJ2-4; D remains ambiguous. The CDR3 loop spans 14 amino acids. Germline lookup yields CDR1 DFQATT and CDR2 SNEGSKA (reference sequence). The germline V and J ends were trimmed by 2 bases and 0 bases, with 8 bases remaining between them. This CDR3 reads CSARIVLAKNIQYF. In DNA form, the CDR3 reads TGCAGTGCTAGAATCGTTCTAGCCAAAAACATTCAGTACTTC.

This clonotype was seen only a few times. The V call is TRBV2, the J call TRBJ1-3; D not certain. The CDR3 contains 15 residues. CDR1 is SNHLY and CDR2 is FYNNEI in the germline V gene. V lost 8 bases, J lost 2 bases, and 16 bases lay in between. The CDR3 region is CASSGLERTGNTIYF. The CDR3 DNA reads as TGTGCCAGCTCGGGGTTAGAGAGAACTGGAAACACCATATATTTT.

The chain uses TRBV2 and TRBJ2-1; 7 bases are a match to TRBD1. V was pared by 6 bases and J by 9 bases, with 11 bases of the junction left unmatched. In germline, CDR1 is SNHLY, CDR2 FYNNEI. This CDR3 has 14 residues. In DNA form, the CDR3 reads TGTGCCAGCAGGCCGAACAGGGGTCCACGTGAGCAGTTCTTC. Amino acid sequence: CASRPNRGPREQFF.

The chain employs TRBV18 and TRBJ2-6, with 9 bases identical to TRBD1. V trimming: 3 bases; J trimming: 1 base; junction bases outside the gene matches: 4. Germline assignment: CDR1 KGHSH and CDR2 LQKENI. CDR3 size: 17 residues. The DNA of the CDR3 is TGTGCCAGCTCACCCGGACAGGGGTGGTCTGGGGCCAACGTCCTGACTTTC. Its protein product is CASSPGQGWSGANVLTF.

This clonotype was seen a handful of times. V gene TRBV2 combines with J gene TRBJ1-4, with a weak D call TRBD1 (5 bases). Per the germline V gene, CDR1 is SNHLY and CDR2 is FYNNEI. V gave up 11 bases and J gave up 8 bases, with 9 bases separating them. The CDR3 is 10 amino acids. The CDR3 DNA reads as TGTGCCGTTAAGGGGGAAAAACTGTTTTTT. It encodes CAVKGEKLFF.

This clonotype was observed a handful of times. CDR3 amino acids: CASSQAQAVPSYEQYF. DNA for the CDR3: TGCGCCAGCAGCCAAGCGCAAGCGGTGCCCTCCTACGAGCAGTACTTC. V gene TRBV4-1 combines with J gene TRBJ2-7, with a possible D match to TRBD2 (5 bases). CDR3 length: 16 amino acids. V lost 1 base and J 0 bases, leaving 13 bases between the germline ends. Germline V CDR1 and CDR2: MGHRA, YSYEKL.

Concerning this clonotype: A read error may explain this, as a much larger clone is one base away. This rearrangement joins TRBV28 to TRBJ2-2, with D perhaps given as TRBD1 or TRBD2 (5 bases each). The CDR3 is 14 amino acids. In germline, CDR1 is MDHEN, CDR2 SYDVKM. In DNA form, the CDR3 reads TGTGCCAGCAGCCTTGACAGATTCACCGGGGTGCTGTTTTTT. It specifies CASSLDRFTGVLFF.

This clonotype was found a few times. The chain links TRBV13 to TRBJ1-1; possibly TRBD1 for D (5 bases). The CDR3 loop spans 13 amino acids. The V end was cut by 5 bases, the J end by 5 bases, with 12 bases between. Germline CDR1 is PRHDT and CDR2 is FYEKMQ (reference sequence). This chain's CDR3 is CASSRGLITEAFF. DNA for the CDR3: TGTGCCAGCAGCCGGGGACTCATAACTGAAGCTTTCTTT.

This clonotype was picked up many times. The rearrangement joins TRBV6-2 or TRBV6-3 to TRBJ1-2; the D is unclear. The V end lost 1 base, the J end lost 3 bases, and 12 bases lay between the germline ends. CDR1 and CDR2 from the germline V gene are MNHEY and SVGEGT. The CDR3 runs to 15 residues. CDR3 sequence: CASSYWAEVDYGYTF. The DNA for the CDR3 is TGTGCCAGCAGTTACTGGGCAGAAGTTGACTATGGCTACACCTTC.

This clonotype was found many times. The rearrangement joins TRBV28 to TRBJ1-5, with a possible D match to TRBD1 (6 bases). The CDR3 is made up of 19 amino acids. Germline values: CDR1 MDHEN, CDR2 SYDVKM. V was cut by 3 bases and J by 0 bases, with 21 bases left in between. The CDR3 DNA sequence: TGTGCCAGCAGTTTCGGAGTATACTACAGGGAACGTAGCAATCAGCCCCAGCATTTT. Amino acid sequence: CASSFGVYYRERSNQPQHF.

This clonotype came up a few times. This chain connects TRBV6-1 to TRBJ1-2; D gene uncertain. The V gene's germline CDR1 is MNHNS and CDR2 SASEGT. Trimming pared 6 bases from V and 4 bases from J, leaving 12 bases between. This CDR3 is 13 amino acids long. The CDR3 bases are TGTGCCAGCAGGGCCGTATCGCCCTATGGCTACACCTTC. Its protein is CASRAVSPYGYTF.

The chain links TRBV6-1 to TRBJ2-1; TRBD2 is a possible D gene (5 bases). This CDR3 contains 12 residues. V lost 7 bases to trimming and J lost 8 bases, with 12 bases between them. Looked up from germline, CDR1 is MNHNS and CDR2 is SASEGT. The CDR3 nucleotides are TGTGCCAGCACCCTAAGGCGGGATGAGCAGTTCTTC. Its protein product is CASTLRRDEQFF.

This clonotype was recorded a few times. The CDR3 here is CASSEAGAFWRETQYF. CDR3 coding DNA: TGTGCCAGCAGTGAAGCCGGGGCATTTTGGAGGGAGACCCAGTACTTC. V usage is TRBV6-1 and J usage is TRBJ2-5; D may correspond to TRBD1 or TRBD2 (5 bases each). CDR3 length: 16 amino acids. CDR1 and CDR2 from the germline V gene are MNHNS and SASEGT. V was trimmed by 0 bases and J by 5 bases, leaving 16 bases between them.

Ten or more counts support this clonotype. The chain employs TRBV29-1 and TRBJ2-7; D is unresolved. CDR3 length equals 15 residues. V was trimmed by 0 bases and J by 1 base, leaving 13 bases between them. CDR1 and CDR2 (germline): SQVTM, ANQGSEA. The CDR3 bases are TGCAGCGTTGAAGATCTGCGGCAGGATTCCTACGAGCAGTACTTC. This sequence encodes CSVEDLRQDSYEQYF.

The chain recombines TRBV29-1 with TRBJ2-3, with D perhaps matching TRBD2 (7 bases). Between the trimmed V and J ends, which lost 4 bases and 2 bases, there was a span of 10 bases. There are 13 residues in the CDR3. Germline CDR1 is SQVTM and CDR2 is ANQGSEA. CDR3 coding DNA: TGCAGCGTTGTGGGGGGGGCCACAGATACGCAGTATTTT. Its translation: CSVVGGATDTQYF.

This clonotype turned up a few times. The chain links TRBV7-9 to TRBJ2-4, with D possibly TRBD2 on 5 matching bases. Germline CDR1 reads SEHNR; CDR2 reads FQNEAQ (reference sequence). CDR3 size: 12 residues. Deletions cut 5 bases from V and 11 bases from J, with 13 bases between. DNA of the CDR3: TGTGCCAGCAGCCTAACCGGGATCTTTCAGTACTTC. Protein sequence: CASSLTGIFQYF.

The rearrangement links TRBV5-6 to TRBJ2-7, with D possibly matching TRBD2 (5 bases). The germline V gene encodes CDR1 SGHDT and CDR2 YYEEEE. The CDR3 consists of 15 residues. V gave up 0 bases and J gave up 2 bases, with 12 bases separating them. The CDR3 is CASSLGSGPTYEQYF. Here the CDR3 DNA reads TGTGCCAGCAGCTTGGGGAGCGGACCGACCTACGAGCAGTACTTC.

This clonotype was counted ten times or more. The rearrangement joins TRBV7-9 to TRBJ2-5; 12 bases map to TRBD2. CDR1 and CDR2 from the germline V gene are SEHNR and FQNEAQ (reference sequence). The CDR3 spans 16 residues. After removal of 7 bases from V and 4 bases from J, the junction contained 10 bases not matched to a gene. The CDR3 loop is CASTDFGLAGIETQYF. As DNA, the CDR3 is TGTGCCAGCACCGATTTTGGACTAGCGGGAATAGAGACCCAGTACTTC.

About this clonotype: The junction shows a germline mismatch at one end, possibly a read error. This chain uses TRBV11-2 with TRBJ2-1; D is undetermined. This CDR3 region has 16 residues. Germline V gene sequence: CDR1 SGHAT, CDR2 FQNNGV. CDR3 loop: CASRLVVYGRRKDQFF. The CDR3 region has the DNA TGTGCAAGCAGATTAGTAGTTTACGGGCGAAGAAAGGATCAGTTCTTC.

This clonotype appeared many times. The CDR3 sequence: CASRLGQGMNNEQFF. As DNA, the CDR3 is TGTGCCAGCAGACTCGGACAGGGAATGAACAATGAGCAGTTCTTC. This chain connects TRBV28 to TRBJ2-1, with 8 bases lining up with TRBD1. The ends lost 6 bases at V and 5 bases at J; junction bases unmatched: 9. This CDR3 region has 15 residues. Looked up from germline, CDR1 is MDHEN and CDR2 is SYDVKM.

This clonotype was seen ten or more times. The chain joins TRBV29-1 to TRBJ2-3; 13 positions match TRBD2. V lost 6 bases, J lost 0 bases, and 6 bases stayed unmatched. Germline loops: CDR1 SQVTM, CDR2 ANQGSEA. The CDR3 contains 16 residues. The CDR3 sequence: CSVPGTSGTSTDTQYF. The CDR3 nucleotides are TGCAGCGTCCCCGGGACTAGCGGGACCAGCACAGATACGCAGTATTTT.

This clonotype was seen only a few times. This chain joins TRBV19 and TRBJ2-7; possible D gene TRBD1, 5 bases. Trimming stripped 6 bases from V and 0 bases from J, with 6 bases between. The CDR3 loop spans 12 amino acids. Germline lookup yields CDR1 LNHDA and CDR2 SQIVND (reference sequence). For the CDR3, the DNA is TGTGCCAGTAGGGACAACTCCTACGAGCAGTACTTC. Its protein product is CASRDNSYEQYF.

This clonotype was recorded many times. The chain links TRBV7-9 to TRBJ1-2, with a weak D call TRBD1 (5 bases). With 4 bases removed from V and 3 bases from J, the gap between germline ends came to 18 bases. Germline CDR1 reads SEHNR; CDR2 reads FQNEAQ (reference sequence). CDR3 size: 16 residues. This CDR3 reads CASSYLRGGTDYGYTF. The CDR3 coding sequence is TGTGCCAGCAGCTACCTTCGCGGAGGGACCGACTATGGCTACACCTTC. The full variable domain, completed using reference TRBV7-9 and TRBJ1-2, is DTGVSQNPRHKITKRGQNVTFRCDPISEHNRLYWYRQTLGQGPEFLTYFQNEAQLEKSRLLSDRFSAERPKGSFSTLEIQRTEQGDSAMYLCASSYLRGGTDYGYTFGSGTRLTVV.

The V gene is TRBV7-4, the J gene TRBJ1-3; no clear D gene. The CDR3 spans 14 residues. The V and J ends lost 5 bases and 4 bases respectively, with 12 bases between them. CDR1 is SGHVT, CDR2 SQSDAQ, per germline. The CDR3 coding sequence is TGTGCCAGCAGCCACGCGGGTACGGGAAACACCATATATTTT. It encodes CASSHAGTGNTIYF.

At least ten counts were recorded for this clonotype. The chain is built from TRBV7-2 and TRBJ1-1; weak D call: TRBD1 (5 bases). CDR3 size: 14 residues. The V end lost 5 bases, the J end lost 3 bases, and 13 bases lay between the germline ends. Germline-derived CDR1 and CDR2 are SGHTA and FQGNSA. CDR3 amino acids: CASSHGTVYTEAFF. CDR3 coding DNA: TGTGCCAGCAGCCACGGGACGGTCTACACTGAAGCTTTCTTT.

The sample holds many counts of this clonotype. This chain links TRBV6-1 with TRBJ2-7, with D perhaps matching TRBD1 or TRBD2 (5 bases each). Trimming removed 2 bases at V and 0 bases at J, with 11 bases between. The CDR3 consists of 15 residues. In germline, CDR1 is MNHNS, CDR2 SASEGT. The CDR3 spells CASSEWGPGSYEQYF. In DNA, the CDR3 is TGTGCCAGCAGTGAATGGGGACCGGGCTCCTACGAGCAGTACTTC.

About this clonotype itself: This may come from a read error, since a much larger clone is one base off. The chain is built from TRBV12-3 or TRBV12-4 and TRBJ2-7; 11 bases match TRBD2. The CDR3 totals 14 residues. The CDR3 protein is CTSSPSGGLYEQYF. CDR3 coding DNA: TGTACCAGCAGCCCTAGCGGGGGGTTATACGAGCAGTACTTC.